These 32 T cell receptor beta chains share one sample of origin, sequenced in a study of beta chain features in type 1 diabetes. Expressed TCRB transcripts got sequenced, as all isolated RNA was reverse transcribed. Method: immunoSEQ multiplex PCR; TCRdb's copy keeps in-frame clones and lacks some. The sample has 350,000 to 450,000 clones, 14% seen once. Source material: naive CD4+ T cells from blood. The receptors derive from a man aged 25 to 40 in good health.

The genes are TRBV23-1 and TRBJ2-5; TRBD2 agrees at 7 bases. TRBV23-1 is an ORF, and what it does is uncertain. With 2 bases clipped from V and 3 bases from J, the junction kept 6 bases outside the gene matches. The CDR3 spans 15 residues. DNA for the CDR3: TGCGCCAGCAGTCAAAAGACCAGCGGGGAAGAGACCCAGTACTTC. This encodes CASSQKTSGEETQYF.

This clone was observed a handful of times. The chain links TRBV29-1 to TRBJ1-2, with no clear D. This CDR3 is 12 amino acids long. The V gene's germline CDR1 is SQVTM and CDR2 ANQGSEA. The V gene lost 6 bases and the J gene lost 6 bases, with 14 bases spanning the gap. In DNA, the CDR3 is TGCAGCGTCCTTCGGGCGTCGGATGGCTACACCTTC. Its protein product is CSVLRASDGYTF.

This clone has only a few counts. The chain has TRBV4-3 and TRBJ2-7; D possibly uses TRBD1 or TRBD2 (5 bases each). This CDR3 has 16 residues. The germline V gene encodes CDR1 LGHNA and CDR2 YSLEER. Between the trimmed V and J ends, which lost 3 bases and 2 bases, there was a span of 17 bases. The CDR3, as DNA: TGCGCCAGCAGCCATGCGGTGGGGACGGTGACCTACGAGCAGTACGTC. It specifies CASSHAVGTVTYEQYV.

This clone was seen more than once but under ten times. The chain recombines TRBV29-1 with TRBJ1-3, with D unresolved. The V end lost 7 bases, the J end lost 7 bases, and 14 bases lay between the germline ends. The germline V gene has CDR1 SQVTM and CDR2 ANQGSEA. This CDR3 has 12 amino acids. CDR3 DNA: TGCAGCGCTTACGGGCCCTACAACACCATATATTTT. This sequence encodes CSAYGPYNTIYF.

In this sample, this clone turned up a few times. The rearrangement joins TRBV7-9 to TRBJ1-6; D gene unclear. Deletions cut 6 bases from V and 8 bases from J, with 23 bases between. Germline values: CDR1 SEHNR, CDR2 FQNEAQ (reference sequence). CDR3 length: 17 residues. CDR3 sequence: CASSPDPPGIRDSPLHF. CDR3 bases: TGTGCCAGCAGTCCCGACCCCCCCGGGATCAGAGATTCACCCCTCCACTTT.

V is TRBV7-9 and J is TRBJ2-7; possibly TRBD1 for D (5 bases). CDR3 length: 12 amino acids. Per germline, CDR1 SEHNR and CDR2 FQNEAQ (reference sequence). V was clipped by 5 bases and J by 6 bases, with 11 bases between them. In DNA, the CDR3 is TGTGCCAGCAGCATCCAGGGCGCCGAGCAGTACTTC. Its translation is CASSIQGAEQYF.

The CDR3 bases are TGTGCCAGCAGCTCGAGGACACAAGAGACCCAGTACTTC. Translating it yields CASSSRTQETQYF. This sequence joins TRBV5-4 and TRBJ2-5, with D possibly TRBD1 on 5 matching bases. The CDR3 runs 13 residues. Trimming took off 3 bases at V and 2 bases at J, with 8 bases between the two ends. CDR1 and CDR2 (germline): SGHNT, YYREEE (reference sequence).

This clone was seen more than once but under ten times. This chain links TRBV10-3 with TRBJ2-3; D unresolved. Deletions cut 1 base from V and 8 bases from J, with 16 bases between. The CDR3 is made up of 15 amino acids. Germline loops: CDR1 ENHRY, CDR2 SYGVKD. CDR3 DNA: TGTGCCATCAGTGAGTTGGAGACCCCAGGTGTTACGCAGTATTTT. This encodes CAISELETPGVTQYF.

This clone was recorded a few times. The gene calls are TRBV28 and TRBJ2-6; D remains unclear. Germline V lookup: CDR1 MDHEN, CDR2 SYDVKM. The CDR3 totals 14 residues. The ends were cut back, 6 bases at V and 2 bases at J, with 8 bases in the middle. CDR3 amino acids: CASRGRAGANVLTF. CDR3 in DNA: TGTGCCAGCAGGGGTCGAGCTGGGGCCAACGTCCTGACTTTC.

This clone was seen repeatedly, ten times or more. Other nucleotide sequences in the sample specify the same CDR3. This rearrangement joins TRBV20-1 to TRBJ2-1, with D unclear. This CDR3 has 10 residues. From germline, CDR1 is DFQATT and CDR2 SNEGSKA (reference sequence). Trimming left V 3 bases short and J 6 bases short, with 3 bases between. The CDR3 DNA follows: TGCAGTGCTAGCTCCAATGAGCAGTTCTTC. It yields the protein CSASSNEQFF.

The rearrangement joins TRBV25-1 to TRBJ1-4; D ambiguous. Germline V gene lookup returns CDR1 MGHDK and CDR2 SYGVNS. The ends were cut back, 3 bases at V and 14 bases at J, with 10 bases in the middle. The CDR3 loop spans 11 amino acids. CDR3 residues: CASSEAEKLFF. The CDR3 nucleotides are TGTGCCAGCAGTGAGGCCGAGAAGCTGTTTTTT.

This clone appeared a few times. The rearrangement uses TRBV5-4 and TRBJ2-1; D is possibly TRBD2 (6 bases). The CDR3 is 15 residues long. The V gene's germline CDR1 is SGHNT and CDR2 YYREEE (reference sequence). Trimming removed 5 bases at V and 7 bases at J, with 19 bases between. CDR3 DNA: TGTGCCAGCAGATCCCCTTCGACTAGAAAAAATGAGCAGTTCTTC. It specifies CASRSPSTRKNEQFF.

J is TRBJ1-1 and V is TRBV18; no reliable D call. Per germline, CDR1 KGHSH and CDR2 LQKENI. Trimming removed 3 bases from V and 5 bases from J, with 4 bases in between. The CDR3 consists of 11 residues. The CDR3 sequence: CASSPGTEAFF. In nucleotides, the CDR3 is TGTGCCAGCTCACCTGGTACTGAAGCTTTCTTT.

Only a few counts were recorded for this clone. The chain couples TRBV4-1 to TRBJ2-5; 8 positions match TRBD1. V was pared by 0 bases and J by 9 bases, with 12 bases of the junction left unmatched. Germline CDR1 reads MGHRA; CDR2 reads YSYEKL. There are 16 residues in the CDR3. DNA for the CDR3: TGCGCCAGCAGCCAAGATTGGGGCAGGGGGCTAGTAGCCCAGTACTTC. Its translation is CASSQDWGRGLVAQYF.

This clone was seen only a few times. The chain combines TRBV9 with TRBJ1-5; D is ambiguous. The V and J ends lost 0 bases and 9 bases respectively, with 13 bases between them. CDR1 is SGDLS, CDR2 YYNGEE, per germline. CDR3 size: 14 residues. CDR3 nucleotide sequence: TGTGCCAGCAGCGTAGGATCAGGCAGTTGGCCCCAGCATTTT. Translation gives CASSVGSGSWPQHF. The entire variable domain, with the rest obtained from reference TRBV9 and TRBJ1-5, is as follows: DSGVTQTPKHLITATGQRVTLRCSPRSGDLSVYWYQQSLDQGLQFLIQYYNGEERAKGNILERFSAQQFPDLHSELNLSSLELGDSALYFCASSVGSGSWPQHFGDGTRLSIL.

This clone was counted a few times. The rearrangement uses TRBV7-6 and TRBJ2-7; D unresolved. The V gene lost 5 bases and the J gene lost 3 bases, with 11 bases spanning the gap. CDR1 SGHVS and CDR2 FNYEAQ come from the germline V gene. This CDR3 comprises 13 residues. CDR3 sequence reads: CASSQGEGYEQYF. CDR3 DNA sequence: TGTGCCAGCAGCCAAGGTGAAGGCTACGAGCAGTACTTC.

This clone was recorded at least ten times. V gene TRBV7-9 combines with J gene TRBJ2-1; possible D gene TRBD2, 5 bases. The CDR3 sequence is 14 residues long. Germline CDR1 reads SEHNR; CDR2 reads FQNEAQ (reference sequence). V shed 2 bases and J shed 5 bases, with 10 bases lying between them. CDR3 coding DNA: TGTGCCAGCAGCTTAACGGGGAGAGACAATGAGCAGTTCTTC. Amino acids: CASSLTGRDNEQFF.

This clone was seen a handful of times. The chain recombines TRBV9 with TRBJ2-2, with 12 bases matching TRBD2. This CDR3 spans 16 amino acids. CDR1 and CDR2 (germline): SGDLS, YYNGEE. Unmatched junction bases numbered 7, after V lost 3 bases and J lost 7 bases. CDR3 region: CASSGLAGAQGGELFF. CDR3 nucleotides: TGTGCCAGCAGCGGACTAGCGGGGGCTCAGGGCGGGGAGCTGTTTTTT. Filled out from reference TRBV9 and TRBJ2-2, the complete variable domain reads DSGVTQTPKHLITATGQRVTLRCSPRSGDLSVYWYQQSLDQGLQFLIQYYNGEERAKGNILERFSAQQFPDLHSELNLSSLELGDSALYFCASSGLAGAQGGELFFGEGSRLTVL.

This clone has a handful of counts. This chain joins TRBV11-3 and TRBJ1-2; D might be TRBD1 (5 bases). Trimming shortened V by 3 bases and J by 4 bases, and 12 bases separated the two germline ends. This CDR3 is 14 amino acids long. Per the germline V gene, CDR1 is SGHNT and CDR2 is YENEEA. The DNA for the CDR3 is TGTGCCAGCAGCTTGCGGGACTCCCGCTATGGCTACACCTTC. It specifies CASSLRDSRYGYTF.

This clone has only a few counts. V and J are TRBV5-4 and TRBJ2-1, with D perhaps matching TRBD1 (5 bases). With 3 bases removed from V and 5 bases from J, the gap between germline ends came to 15 bases. Germline CDR1 and CDR2: SGHNT and YYREEE (reference sequence). The CDR3 is 15 residues long. The CDR3 here is CASSSRVKFDNEQFF. In DNA form, the CDR3 reads TGTGCCAGCAGCTCCAGGGTCAAGTTTGACAATGAGCAGTTCTTC.

The CDR3, as DNA: TGTGCCAGCAGAGGCATCCGGGACAGTTACGAGAACACTGAAGCTTTCTTT. This codes for CASRGIRDSYENTEAFF. The rearrangement links TRBV7-9 to TRBJ1-1, with TRBD1 matching 7 bases. The CDR3 is 17 residues long. The V segment lost 6 bases and the J segment 1 base; nucleotides outside the gene matches: 14. The germline CDR1 and CDR2 sequences are SEHNR and FQNEAQ (reference sequence).

The chain carries TRBV4-1 and TRBJ1-1, with D hard to call. The CDR3 has 15 residues. Germline CDR1 MGHRA, CDR2 YSYEKL. Deletions cut 0 bases from V and 4 bases from J, with 12 bases between. The CDR3 here is CASSQDRRSITEAFF. CDR3 sequence (DNA): TGCGCCAGCAGCCAAGATCGGAGGTCTATCACTGAAGCTTTCTTT.

The chain has TRBV13 and TRBJ2-7; D is unresolved. CDR3 length equals 15 residues. The V end lost 2 bases, the J end lost 6 bases, and 17 bases lay between the germline ends. From germline, CDR1 is PRHDT and CDR2 FYEKMQ (reference sequence). The chain's CDR3 is CASSLSAPRVVEQYF. CDR3 in DNA: TGTGCCAGCAGCTTATCGGCCCCCAGAGTGGTCGAGCAGTACTTC.

Only a few counts were recorded for this clone. CDR3 coding DNA: TGTGCCAGCAGCCCGGACAGGGCCCCCTACGAGCAGTACGTC. This translates into CASSPDRAPYEQYV. The chain has TRBV7-2 and TRBJ2-7; 8 bases line up with TRBD1. Germline trimming cut 5 bases from V and 2 bases from J; bases unmatched to any gene: 5. The CDR3 is 14 residues long. The germline gives CDR1 SGHTA, CDR2 FQGNSA.

This clone was seen a few times. V gene TRBV29-1 combines with J gene TRBJ2-5; a weak D match, TRBD1 (5 bases). The V end was cut by 4 bases, the J end by 5 bases, with 8 bases between. Looked up from germline, CDR1 is SQVTM and CDR2 is ANQGSEA. This CDR3 is built from 11 residues. The DNA of the CDR3 is TGCAGCGTTGCTCCAGGGGAGACCCAGTACTTC. It specifies CSVAPGETQYF.

The chain carries TRBV29-1 and TRBJ2-1; TRBD2 is a possible D gene (5 bases). V was cut by 5 bases and J by 3 bases, with 20 bases left in between. CDR1 and CDR2 (germline): SQVTM, ANQGSEA. The CDR3 runs 16 residues. The CDR3 nucleotides are TGCAGCGTTACGCGGCGGGCCGATTGGGACTACAATGAGCAGTTCTTC. This codes for CSVTRRADWDYNEQFF.

J is TRBJ2-1 and V is TRBV7-9; D not resolved. Trimming pared 5 bases from V and 0 bases from J, leaving 14 bases between. Germline lookup yields CDR1 SEHNR and CDR2 FQNEAQ (reference sequence). CDR3 length: 16 amino acids. CDR3 region: CASSISLGRSYNEQFF. The CDR3 coding sequence is TGTGCCAGCAGCATCTCGTTAGGGCGCTCCTACAATGAGCAGTTCTTC.

This clone was counted a few times. The chain couples TRBV12-2 to TRBJ1-1. TRBV12-2 is flagged as a pseudogene. The CDR3 is 13 residues long. Here the CDR3 DNA reads TGTGCAAGTCGCCCTACACGGGGGACTGAAGCTTTCTTT. Translated, it gives CASRPTRGTEAFF.

A few counts support this clone. The chain recombines TRBV19 with TRBJ1-5; tentatively, D is TRBD1 (6 bases). The germline gives CDR1 LNHDA, CDR2 SQIVND (reference sequence). V dropped 3 bases and J dropped 5 bases, with 14 bases sitting between them. The CDR3 extends over 15 amino acids. CDR3 region: CASSIGKDRYQPQHF. As DNA, the CDR3 is TGTGCCAGTAGTATTGGGAAGGACAGATATCAGCCCCAGCATTTT.

The chain links TRBV30 to TRBJ1-2; D ambiguous. Germline values: CDR1 GTSNPN, CDR2 SVGIG (reference sequence). This CDR3 comprises 11 residues. Trimming cost V 5 bases and J 8 bases, with 12 bases left between them. CDR3 sequence reads: CAWSSKRGYTF. In nucleotides, the CDR3 is TGTGCCTGGTCGTCCAAGCGGGGCTACACCTTC.

The rearrangement joins TRBV6-6 to TRBJ2-7; 9 bases agree with TRBD1. In germline, CDR1 is MNHNY, CDR2 SVGAGI (reference sequence). Losses at the gene ends were 5 bases for V and 3 bases for J; bases not matched to a gene: 8. CDR3 length: 15 amino acids. CDR3 amino acids: CASSLQGAQRYEQYF. The CDR3 DNA reads as TGTGCCAGCAGTCTACAGGGGGCGCAGCGCTACGAGCAGTACTTC.

The gene calls are TRBV7-9 and TRBJ2-7, with D possibly matching TRBD2 (6 bases). This CDR3 region has 12 residues. Germline V gene data show CDR1 as SEHNR and CDR2 as FQNEAQ (reference sequence). Trimming stripped 5 bases from V and 5 bases from J, with 10 bases between. CDR3 DNA: TGTGCCAGCAGCCAGGAGGGTAACGAGCAGTACGTC. Protein: CASSQEGNEQYV.